This section outlines one T cell receptor (beta chain) sequence together with its context. Assay used: immunoSEQ multiplex PCR; TCRdb lists only in-frame clones, some missing. Of fewer than 250,000 clones in the sample, around four fifths were seen once. This sample was included in a study of blood T cell repertoires in COVID-19. The germline CDR1 and CDR2 sequences are LGHNT and FRNRAP. With V trimmed by 1 base and J by 5 bases, 1 base remained unmatched. This CDR3 is 13 amino acids long. Sequencing input: PBMCs or T cells enriched from blood (not recorded which). The clonotype was recovered from a woman aged 40-49 years who had been exposed to COVID-19. The J gene is TRBJ2-5, the V gene TRBV12-5; TRBD2 matches at 7 bases. The CDR3: CASGLAGGETQYF. Written as DNA, the CDR3 is TGTGCTAGTGGTTTGGCCGGGGGGGAGACCCAGTACTTC. Supplemented by reference TRBV12-5 and TRBJ2-5, the full variable domain reads DARVTQTPRHKVTEMGQEVTMRCQPILGHNTVFWYRQTMMQGLELLAYFRNRAPLDDSGMPKDRFSAEMPDATLATLKIQPSEPRDSAVYFCASGLAGGETQYFGPGTRLLVL.